One sample yielded the 6 T cell receptor beta chains listed below, sequenced in a study of blood T cell repertoires in COVID-19 (dated by TCRdb to the early 2020s). Library creation used the immunoSEQ multiplex PCR assay. The clones in this table, taken by TCRdb from immuneACCESS, are in-frame only. Not every clone is retained; where verified, under half of the shortfall comes from an unresolved V gene, and the cause of the rest is unknown. The sample yields 350,000 to 400,000 clones; about 89% were counted once. The top ten clonotypes cover 3% of the sample. The material sequenced was peripheral blood. The receptors were gathered from a woman in her twenties or thirties with COVID-19, enrolled during active disease.

This clone was seen just once. V usage is TRBV10-3 and J usage is TRBJ1-2; no firm D call. The CDR3 contains 17 residues. Germline values: CDR1 ENHRY, CDR2 SYGVKD. V gave up 10 bases and J gave up 3 bases, with 27 bases separating them. The CDR3 spells CATTKATLTTLDYGYTF. The CDR3 bases are TGTGCCACCACGAAAGCCACCCTTACTACTCTGGACTATGGCTACACCTTC.

This clone turned up a few times. This CDR3 reads CASSYPGLAGVGDTGELFF. The CDR3 bases are TGTGCCAGCAGTTACCCGGGACTAGCGGGAGTCGGAGACACCGGGGAGCTGTTTTTT. The gene calls are TRBV6-2 or TRBV6-3 and TRBJ2-2, with TRBD2 matching 14 bases. V gave up 2 bases and J gave up 3 bases; unmatched junction bases: 8. The CDR3 loop spans 19 amino acids. Per germline, CDR1 MNHEY and CDR2 SVGEGT.

The CDR3 DNA reads TGTGCCAGCAGCTTAGTATCTCCTACCTACAATGAGCAGTTCTTC. Translation: CASSLVSPTYNEQFF. V gene TRBV11-3 combines with J gene TRBJ2-1; D is undetermined. Germline CDR1 and CDR2: SGHNT and YENEEA. V lost 1 base, J lost 2 bases, and 9 bases lay in between. The CDR3 consists of 15 residues.

The chain employs TRBV3-1 (or the pseudogene TRBV3-2) and TRBJ2-5, with a possible D match to TRBD2 (5 bases). This CDR3 is built from 13 residues. Trimming left V 6 bases short and J 4 bases short, with 12 bases between. The germline V gene has CDR1 LGHDT and CDR2 YNNKEL (reference sequence). CDR3 loop: CASSWTYPETQYF. The CDR3 region has the DNA TGTGCCAGCAGTTGGACTTACCCAGAGACCCAGTACTTC.

This chain connects TRBV5-6 to TRBJ2-7; 10 nucleotides match TRBD1. The germline V gene has CDR1 SGHDT and CDR2 YYEEEE. CDR3 length: 14 residues. V shed 4 bases, J shed 4 bases, and the junction held 5 bases outside the gene matches. The CDR3 region is CASSTGTGAYEQYF. The CDR3 DNA reads as TGTGCCAGCAGCACCGGGACAGGGGCATACGAGCAGTACTTC.

The DNA for the CDR3 is TGTGCCAGCAGCTTGGTGCAGGTTCTTCCCAATGAGCAGTTCTTC. Protein product: CASSLVQVLPNEQFF. This rearrangement joins TRBV5-4 to TRBJ2-1; no clear D gene. V gave up 0 bases and J gave up 6 bases, with 13 bases separating them. The CDR3 has 15 residues. CDR1 is SGHNT, CDR2 YYREEE, per germline (reference sequence).